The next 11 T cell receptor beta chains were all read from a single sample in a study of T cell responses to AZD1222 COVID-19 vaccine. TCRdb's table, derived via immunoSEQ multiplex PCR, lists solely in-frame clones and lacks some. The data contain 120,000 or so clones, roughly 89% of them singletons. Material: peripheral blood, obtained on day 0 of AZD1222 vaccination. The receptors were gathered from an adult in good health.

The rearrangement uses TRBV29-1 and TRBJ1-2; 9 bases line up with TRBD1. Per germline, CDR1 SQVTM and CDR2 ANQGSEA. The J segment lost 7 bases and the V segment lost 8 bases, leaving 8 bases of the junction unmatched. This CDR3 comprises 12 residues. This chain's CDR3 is CSSSTGGGGYTF. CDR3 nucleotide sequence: TGCAGCTCCTCGACAGGGGGAGGTGGCTACACCTTC.

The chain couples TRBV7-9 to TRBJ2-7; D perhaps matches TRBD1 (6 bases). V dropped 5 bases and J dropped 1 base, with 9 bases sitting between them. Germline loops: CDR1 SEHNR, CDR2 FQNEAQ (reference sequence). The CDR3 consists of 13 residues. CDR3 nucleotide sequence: TGTGCCAGCAGCCCCGGACAGTCCTACGAGCAGTACTTC. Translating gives CASSPGQSYEQYF.

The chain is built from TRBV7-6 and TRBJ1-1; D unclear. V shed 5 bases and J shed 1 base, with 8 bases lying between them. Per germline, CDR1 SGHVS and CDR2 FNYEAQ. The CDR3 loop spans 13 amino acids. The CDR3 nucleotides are TGTGCCAGCAGCATTGGACCGAACACTGAAGCTTTCTTT. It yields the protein CASSIGPNTEAFF.

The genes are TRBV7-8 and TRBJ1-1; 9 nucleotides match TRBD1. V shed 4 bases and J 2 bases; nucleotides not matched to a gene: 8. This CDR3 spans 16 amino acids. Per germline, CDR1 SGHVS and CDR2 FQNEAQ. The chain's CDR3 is CASSYSRTGVNTEAFF. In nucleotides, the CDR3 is TGTGCCAGCAGCTATTCCCGGACAGGGGTAAACACTGAAGCTTTCTTT.

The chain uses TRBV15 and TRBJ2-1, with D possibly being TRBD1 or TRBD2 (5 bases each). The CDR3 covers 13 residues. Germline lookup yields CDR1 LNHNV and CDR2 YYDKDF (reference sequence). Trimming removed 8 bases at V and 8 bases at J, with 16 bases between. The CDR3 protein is CATAGDLIDEQFF. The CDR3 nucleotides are TGTGCCACCGCCGGGGACCTTATCGATGAGCAGTTCTTC. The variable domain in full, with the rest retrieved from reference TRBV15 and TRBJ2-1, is DAMVIQNPRYQVTQFGKPVTLSCSQTLNHNVMYWYQQKSSQAPKLLFHYYDKDFNNEADTPDNFQSRRPNTSFCFLDIRSPGLGDTAMYLCATAGDLIDEQFFGPGTRLTVL.

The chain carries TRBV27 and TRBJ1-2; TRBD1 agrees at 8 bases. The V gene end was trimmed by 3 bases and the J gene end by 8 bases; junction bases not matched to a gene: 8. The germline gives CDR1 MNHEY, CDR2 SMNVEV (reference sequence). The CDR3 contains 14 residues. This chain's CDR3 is CASSFSPGQAGYTF. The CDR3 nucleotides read TGTGCCAGCAGTTTTTCGCCGGGACAGGCGGGCTACACCTTC.

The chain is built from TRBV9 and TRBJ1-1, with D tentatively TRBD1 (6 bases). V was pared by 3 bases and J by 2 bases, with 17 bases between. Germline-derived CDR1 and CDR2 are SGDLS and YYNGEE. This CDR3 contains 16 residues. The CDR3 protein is CASSAYDRLYNTEAFF. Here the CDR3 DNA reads TGTGCCAGCAGCGCCTATGACAGGCTGTACAACACTGAAGCTTTCTTT.

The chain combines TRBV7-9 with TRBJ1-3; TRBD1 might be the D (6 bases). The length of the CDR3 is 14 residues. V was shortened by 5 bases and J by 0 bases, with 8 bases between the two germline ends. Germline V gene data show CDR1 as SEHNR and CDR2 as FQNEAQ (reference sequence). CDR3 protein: CASSPGVSGNTIYF. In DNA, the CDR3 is TGTGCCAGCAGCCCAGGGGTCTCTGGAAACACCATATATTTT.

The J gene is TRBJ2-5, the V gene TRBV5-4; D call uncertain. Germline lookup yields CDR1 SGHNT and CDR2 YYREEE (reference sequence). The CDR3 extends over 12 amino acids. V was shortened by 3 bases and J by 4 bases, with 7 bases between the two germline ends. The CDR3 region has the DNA TGTGCCAGCAGCTCCGTTGGAGAGACCCAGTACTTC. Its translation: CASSSVGETQYF.

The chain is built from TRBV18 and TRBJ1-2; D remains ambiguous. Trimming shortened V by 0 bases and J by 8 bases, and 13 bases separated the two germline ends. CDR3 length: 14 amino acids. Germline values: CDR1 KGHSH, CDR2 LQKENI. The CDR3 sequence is CASSPPGLEGGYTF. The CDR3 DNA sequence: TGTGCCAGCTCACCACCGGGATTGGAAGGGGGCTACACCTTC.

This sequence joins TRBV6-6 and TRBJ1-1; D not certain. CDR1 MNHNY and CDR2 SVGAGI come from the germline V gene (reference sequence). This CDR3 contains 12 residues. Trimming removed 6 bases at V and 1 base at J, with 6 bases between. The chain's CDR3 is CASSEKNTEAFF. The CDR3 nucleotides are TGTGCCAGCAGCGAGAAGAACACTGAAGCTTTCTTT.